Shown below are 21 T cell receptor beta chains from a single sample sequenced in a study of shared clonotypes between healthy human individuals. Positive CCR7 selection of CD45RO-negative cells yielded the naive CD8 cells, and terminally differentiated effector memory CD45RA+ cells were excluded. TCRdb's copy holds only in-frame clones and misses some; the assay was immunoSEQ multiplex PCR. The sample includes approximately 720,000 clones, just over 90% of them seen just once. The sample was naive CD8+ T cells sorted from blood. The receptor set was obtained from a young man in good health.

The sample holds one count of this clone. The chain recombines TRBV28 with TRBJ2-5; D might be TRBD2 (5 bases). CDR1 is MDHEN, CDR2 SYDVKM, per germline. This CDR3 is built from 16 residues. Trimming left V 3 bases short and J 4 bases short, with 18 bases between. CDR3 nucleotides: TGTGCCAGCAGTTTTGATGGGCGGGCTGGAGGAGAGACCCAGTACTTC. Amino acids: CASSFDGRAGGETQYF.

This chain connects TRBV2 to TRBJ2-7; D is uncertain. Germline V CDR1 and CDR2: SNHLY, FYNNEI. V was clipped by 7 bases and J by 5 bases, with 6 bases between them. This CDR3 comprises 10 residues. The CDR3 protein is CASTFHEQYF. DNA for the CDR3: TGTGCCAGCACCTTCCACGAGCAGTACTTC.

V usage is TRBV7-6 and J usage is TRBJ2-7, with D possibly being TRBD1 (6 bases). V was trimmed by 5 bases and J by 5 bases, leaving 22 bases between them. The V gene's germline CDR1 is SGHVS and CDR2 FNYEAQ. CDR3 length: 16 residues. The CDR3 region has the DNA TGTGCCAGCAGCCTAGGTCAGGGGCCACTTACGGACGAGCAGTACTTC. The encoded protein is CASSLGQGPLTDEQYF.

This clone was counted between two and nine times. V usage is TRBV6-6 and J usage is TRBJ1-5; no definite D call. Trimming cost V 2 bases and J 4 bases, with 12 bases left between them. Germline assignment: CDR1 MNHNY and CDR2 SVGAGI (reference sequence). The CDR3 has 15 residues. The CDR3 nucleotides read TGTGCCAGCAGTTACACCGAGGGAGGGAATCAGCCCCAGCATTTT. This sequence encodes CASSYTEGGNQPQHF.

V is TRBV28 and J is TRBJ2-3, with a weak D call TRBD1 (6 bases). V gave up 5 bases and J gave up 3 bases, with 15 bases separating them. Per germline, CDR1 MDHEN and CDR2 SYDVKM. The CDR3 loop spans 15 amino acids. CDR3 DNA: TGTGCCAGCAGTCGGGGCCATCAGGGGACAGATACGCAGTATTTT. This encodes CASSRGHQGTDTQYF.

The V call is TRBV6-6, the J call TRBJ2-7, with D possibly TRBD2 on 6 matching bases. The CDR3 sequence is 13 residues long. Germline V CDR1 and CDR2: MNHNY, SVGAGI (reference sequence). The V end was cut by 8 bases, the J end by 4 bases, with 15 bases between. The CDR3 region is CASGADRGYEQYF. In nucleotides, the CDR3 is TGTGCCAGCGGAGCCGATCGGGGGTACGAGCAGTACTTC.

This chain connects TRBV5-1 to TRBJ2-7, with 8 bases lining up with TRBD1. From germline, CDR1 is SGHRS and CDR2 YFSETQ. This CDR3 has 13 amino acids. J lost 6 bases, V lost 3 bases, and 5 bases had no gene match. CDR3 in DNA: TGCGCCAGCAGCTATATAGGACAGGGCGAGCAGTACTTC. Translating it yields CASSYIGQGEQYF. The full variable domain, rest sourced from reference TRBV5-1 and TRBJ2-7, is KAGVTQTPRYLIKTRGQQVTLSCSPISGHRSVSWYQQTPGQGLQFLFEYFSETQRNKGNFPGRFSGRQFSNSRSEMNVSTLELGDSALYLCASSYIGQGEQYFGPGTRLTVT.

This chain uses TRBV27 with TRBJ2-3, with 7 nucleotides matching TRBD2. The junction had 17 bases not matched to a gene; V was cut back by 5 bases and J by 0 bases. The CDR3 spans 19 residues. The V gene's germline CDR1 is MNHEY and CDR2 SMNVEV (reference sequence). CDR3 amino acids: CASSLSSGIGGSSTDTQYF. The CDR3 DNA follows: TGTGCCAGCAGTCTTTCCTCGGGGATTGGCGGGAGTAGCACAGATACGCAGTATTTT.

The V and J genes are TRBV28 and TRBJ2-3, with no clear D. CDR1 is MDHEN and CDR2 is SYDVKM in the germline V gene. The CDR3 loop spans 14 amino acids. The V gene lost 4 bases and the J gene lost 0 bases, with 8 bases spanning the gap. CDR3 sequence: CASSSPTSTDTQYF. The DNA of the CDR3 is TGTGCCAGCAGTTCCCCTACTAGCACAGATACGCAGTATTTT. Complete variable domain (other parts from reference TRBV28 and TRBJ2-3): DVKVTQSSRYLVKRTGEKVFLECVQDMDHENMFWYRQDPGLGLRLIYFSYDVKMKEKGDIPEGYSVSREKKERFSLILESASTNQTSMYLCASSSPTSTDTQYFGPGTRLTVL.

The chain employs TRBV15 and TRBJ2-7; D is perhaps TRBD1 or TRBD2 (5 bases each). The germline gives CDR1 LNHNV, CDR2 YYDKDF (reference sequence). This CDR3 region has 13 residues. Trimming shortened V by 1 base and J by 3 bases, and 7 bases separated the two germline ends. The CDR3 region has the DNA TGTGCCACCAGCAGAGGGGGGTTCTACGAGCAGTACTTC. Encoded protein: CATSRGGFYEQYF.

This rearrangement joins TRBV7-9 to TRBJ2-1; TRBD2 is a possible D gene (5 bases). Germline CDR1 SEHNR, CDR2 FQNEAQ (reference sequence). V was clipped by 3 bases and J by 0 bases, with 15 bases between them. The CDR3 loop spans 17 amino acids. CDR3 sequence (DNA): TGTGCCAGCAGCTTGGAGGACGTCCCGAGCTCCTACAATGAGCAGTTCTTC. As protein: CASSLEDVPSSYNEQFF. Filled out from reference TRBV7-9 and TRBJ2-1, the complete variable domain reads DTGVSQNPRHKITKRGQNVTFRCDPISEHNRLYWYRQTLGQGPEFLTYFQNEAQLEKSRLLSDRFSAERPKGSFSTLEIQRTEQGDSAMYLCASSLEDVPSSYNEQFFGPGTRLTVL.

V is TRBV19 and J is TRBJ2-1; D is perhaps TRBD1 or TRBD2 (5 bases each). CDR3 length: 13 residues. Trimming took off 2 bases at V and 6 bases at J, with 8 bases between the two ends. The germline gives CDR1 LNHDA, CDR2 SQIVND (reference sequence). CDR3 DNA sequence: TGTGCCAGTAGTATAAGGGACCCCAATGAGCAGTTCTTC. Amino acids: CASSIRDPNEQFF.

J is TRBJ1-1 and V is TRBV28; D gene uncertain. Germline assignment: CDR1 MDHEN and CDR2 SYDVKM. This CDR3 has 12 residues. Trimming left V 3 bases short and J 1 base short, with 3 bases between. CDR3 residues: CASSLGNTEAFF. The CDR3 DNA reads TGTGCCAGCAGTTTGGGGAACACTGAAGCTTTCTTT.

The J gene is TRBJ2-7, the V gene TRBV27, with unresolved D. Germline CDR1 MNHEY, CDR2 SMNVEV (reference sequence). The CDR3 runs 15 residues. Deletions cut 0 bases from V and 6 bases from J, with 15 bases between. CDR3 in amino acids: CASSLSFSRAGEQYF. CDR3 coding DNA: TGTGCCAGCAGTTTATCCTTTAGTAGAGCCGGCGAGCAGTACTTC.

The V call is TRBV5-5, the J call TRBJ2-1, with D perhaps assigned TRBD1 or TRBD2 (5 bases each). The CDR3 has 15 residues. Germline values: CDR1 SGHKS, CDR2 YYEKEE (reference sequence). Trimming removed 5 bases from V and 4 bases from J, with 16 bases in between. CDR3 nucleotide sequence: TGTGCCAGCAGGAAGTGGGGGTCGGGATACAATGAGCAGTTCTTC. As protein: CASRKWGSGYNEQFF.

The table lists this clone with a count of one. V is TRBV4-1 and J is TRBJ2-1; D remains ambiguous. CDR1 is MGHRA and CDR2 is YSYEKL in the germline V gene. The CDR3 spans 13 residues. Between the trimmed V and J ends, which lost 2 bases and 9 bases, there was a span of 11 bases. The DNA of the CDR3 is TGCGCCAGCAGCCAACTGGAATACGGTGAGCAGTTCTTC. Translating gives CASSQLEYGEQFF.

The V call is TRBV6-5, the J call TRBJ1-1; no clear D gene. The ends were cut back, 8 bases at V and 0 bases at J, with 16 bases in the middle. From germline, CDR1 is MNHEY and CDR2 SVGAGI. The CDR3 sequence is 15 residues long. The CDR3 reads CASRTSEEMNTEAFF. CDR3 bases: TGTGCCAGCCGGACTTCGGAGGAGATGAACACTGAAGCTTTCTTT.

This chain connects TRBV6-6 to TRBJ2-7; D perhaps matches TRBD1 (5 bases). This CDR3 comprises 13 residues. V lost 2 bases to trimming and J lost 2 bases, with 7 bases between them. Per the germline V gene, CDR1 is MNHNY and CDR2 is SVGAGI (reference sequence). CDR3 residues: CASSYTGTYEQYF. The CDR3 DNA is TGTGCCAGCAGTTACACAGGAACCTACGAGCAGTACTTC.

The chain joins TRBV6-5 to TRBJ1-2; 8 bases are a match to TRBD1. The CDR3 has 15 amino acids. Per the germline V gene, CDR1 is MNHEY and CDR2 is SVGAGI. Trimming at V came to 6 bases and at J to 4 bases, leaving 10 bases not matched to a gene. CDR3 coding DNA: TGTGCCAGCAGCCGGACCGACAGGGGAATCTATGGCTACACCTTC. Its translation is CASSRTDRGIYGYTF.

The chain recombines TRBV28 with TRBJ2-1; possible D gene TRBD2, 5 bases. CDR3 length: 18 amino acids. The ends were cut back, 6 bases at V and 1 base at J, with 22 bases in the middle. CDR1 is MDHEN and CDR2 is SYDVKM in the germline V gene. The CDR3 region has the DNA TGTGCCAGCAGCCCGCCGCTCAGAGGAGGCGGGTCCTACAATGAGCAGTTCTTC. Amino acid sequence: CASSPPLRGGGSYNEQFF.

The chain is built from TRBV28 and TRBJ2-1; 8 bases match TRBD2. The CDR3 is 15 amino acids. The ends lost 3 bases at V and 3 bases at J; junction bases unmatched: 4. Per germline, CDR1 MDHEN and CDR2 SYDVKM. CDR3 sequence: CASSFREGHYNEQFF. The CDR3 DNA reads as TGTGCCAGCAGTTTTCGGGAGGGCCACTACAATGAGCAGTTCTTC.